A single sample is the source of the 18 T cell receptor beta chains below, sequenced in a study of blood T cell repertoires in COVID-19. Here immunoSEQ multiplex PCR was the method, and the copy in TCRdb shows in-frame clones only, minus some. The sample comprises over 250,000 clones, over 75% of which are singletons, and 10% to 15% rests with the top ten. What was sequenced was peripheral blood. These receptors came from a human donor in a cohort sampled during active COVID-19.

This clone came up many times. The V and J genes are TRBV7-2 and TRBJ1-2, with TRBD1 identical over 8 bases. Germline assignment: CDR1 SGHTA and CDR2 FQGNSA. The CDR3 is 14 residues long. Trimming took 4 bases from V and 6 from J; bases not matched to a gene: 7. Written as DNA, the CDR3 is TGTGCCAGCAGCTCATGGACAGGGAATCATGGCTACACCTTC. The encoded protein is CASSSWTGNHGYTF.

The chain recombines TRBV5-6 with TRBJ1-6, with TRBD1 matching over 8 bases. In germline, CDR1 is SGHDT, CDR2 YYEEEE. The V and J ends lost 5 bases and 9 bases, in that order; junction bases with no gene match: 10. The CDR3 spans 15 residues. CDR3 bases: TGTGCCAGCAGTGACCCCAGGGGGCGTCGTTCACCCCTCCACTTT. As protein: CASSDPRGRRSPLHF.

V is TRBV14 and J is TRBJ1-1, with D perhaps TRBD1 (5 bases). The germline V gene encodes CDR1 SGHDN and CDR2 FVKESK. The length of the CDR3 is 16 residues. The ends were cut back, 1 base at V and 3 bases at J, with 15 bases in the middle. The DNA for the CDR3 is TGTGCCAGCAGCCAAGGTTTCCAGGGAGGTTACACTGAAGCTTTCTTT. Amino acids: CASSQGFQGGYTEAFF.

V usage is TRBV28 and J usage is TRBJ2-5, with D perhaps matching TRBD2 (6 bases). This CDR3 region has 15 residues. Trimming pared 1 base from V and 7 bases from J, leaving 16 bases between. Germline V lookup: CDR1 MDHEN, CDR2 SYDVKM. The CDR3 DNA reads TGTGCCAGCAGTTTATACGGGGGAAGGTTGGGGACCCAGTACTTC. Amino acid sequence: CASSLYGGRLGTQYF.

The genes are TRBV3-1 (or the pseudogene TRBV3-2) and TRBJ2-1; 12 positions agree with TRBD2. The J segment lost 6 bases and the V segment lost 4 bases, leaving 10 bases of the junction unmatched. The CDR3 length is 17 residues. The germline V gene has CDR1 LGHDT and CDR2 YNNKEL (reference sequence). The CDR3 DNA is TGTGCCAGCAGCCCTCCATCTACTAGCGGGAGGTTCAATGAGCAGTTCTTC. This gives the protein CASSPPSTSGRFNEQFF.

Concerning this clone: Other DNA sequences in the sample encode the same CDR3. The V gene is TRBV28, the J gene TRBJ1-4; maybe TRBD1 (5 bases). Germline loops: CDR1 MDHEN, CDR2 SYDVKM. The CDR3 spans 15 residues. Trimming shortened V by 2 bases and J by 0 bases, and 7 bases separated the two germline ends. The chain's CDR3 is CASSLGGATNEKLFF. As DNA, the CDR3 is TGTGCCAGCAGTTTAGGGGGGGCAACTAATGAAAAACTGTTTTTT.

The J gene is TRBJ2-7, the V gene TRBV7-6; TRBD1 might be the D (6 bases). Trimming removed 5 bases at V and 7 bases at J, with 15 bases between. Germline assignment: CDR1 SGHVS and CDR2 FNYEAQ. This CDR3 is built from 13 residues. For the CDR3, the DNA is TGTGCCAGCAGCCGTAGTCAGGGGTGGGAGCAGTACTTC. Its protein product is CASSRSQGWEQYF. Based on the CDR3 plus reference TRBV7-6 and TRBJ2-7, the full variable domain is GAGVSQSPRYKVTKRGQDVALRCDPISGHVSLYWYRQALGQGPEFLTYFNYEAQQDKSGLPNDRFSAERPEGSISTLTIQRTEQRDSAMYRCASSRSQGWEQYFGPGTRLTVT.

The chain couples TRBV7-8 to TRBJ2-2; D is unclear. The CDR3 length is 14 residues. V lost 2 bases, J lost 5 bases, and 9 bases lay in between. Looked up from germline, CDR1 is SGHVS and CDR2 is FQNEAQ. The CDR3 region has the DNA TGTGCCAGCAGCTTACGACGGGTGACCGGGGAGCTGTTTTTT. This gives the protein CASSLRRVTGELFF.

J is TRBJ2-3 and V is TRBV30; possible D gene TRBD2, 6 bases. Trimming removed 7 bases at V and 0 bases at J, with 14 bases between. This CDR3 region has 14 residues. The germline gives CDR1 GTSNPN, CDR2 SVGIG (reference sequence). The CDR3 sequence is CASVSGGSTDTQYF. The DNA for the CDR3 is TGTGCCTCGGTTAGCGGAGGAAGCACAGATACGCAGTATTTT.

J is TRBJ2-2 and V is TRBV3-1 (or the pseudogene TRBV3-2), with D unresolved. CDR1 is LGHDT and CDR2 is YNNKEL in the germline V gene (reference sequence). Trimming stripped 0 bases from V and 1 base from J, with 9 bases between. This CDR3 has 16 residues. The CDR3 DNA follows: TGTGCCAGCAGCCAAGACTATCCAGGGAACACCGGGGAGCTGTTTTTT. It codes for CASSQDYPGNTGELFF.

The chain joins TRBV24-1 to TRBJ1-2, with a possible D match to TRBD1 (6 bases). Germline loops: CDR1 KGHDR, CDR2 SFDVKD. Trimming took 7 bases from V and 4 from J, leaving 18 bases between them. The CDR3 length is 15 residues. The CDR3 bases are TGTGCCACCAGCCCGGGCAGGGGAGACGGCTATGGCTACACCTTC. It is translated as CATSPGRGDGYGYTF.

The V gene is TRBV27, the J gene TRBJ1-2; 7 nucleotides match TRBD1. Germline trimming cut 6 bases from V and 6 bases from J; bases unmatched to any gene: 10. The CDR3 is 14 amino acids. Per the germline V gene, CDR1 is MNHEY and CDR2 is SMNVEV (reference sequence). The CDR3 nucleotides read TGTGCCAGCAGCCCTTTTACAGGGGCTAATGGCTACACCTTC. Its translation is CASSPFTGANGYTF.

This chain links TRBV4-1 with TRBJ2-3; the D gene is possibly TRBD2 (5 bases). Germline V CDR1 and CDR2: MGHRA, YSYEKL. V lost 4 bases and J lost 6, with 20 bases in between. The CDR3 loop spans 16 amino acids. The CDR3 region has the DNA TGCGCCAGCAGCCCGTGGAGAACGGAGGCCGCGGATACGCAGTATTTT. It encodes CASSPWRTEAADTQYF.

CDR3 loop: CASRGVNFYNEQFF. The CDR3 DNA reads TGCGCCAGCAGGGGCGTGAACTTCTACAATGAGCAGTTCTTC. The chain combines TRBV5-1 with TRBJ2-1; D not certain. The V gene's germline CDR1 is SGHRS and CDR2 YFSETQ. The CDR3 spans 14 residues. V lost 5 bases, J lost 3 bases, and 12 bases lay in between.

CDR3 in amino acids: CASRKDRGIGYEQYF. In DNA, the CDR3 is TGTGCCAGCAGGAAGGACAGGGGGATCGGATACGAGCAGTACTTC. V and J are TRBV21-1 and TRBJ2-7; the table's D gene call, TRBD1, was not cross checked with the DNA. TRBV21-1 is an annotated pseudogene. The CDR3 is made up of 15 amino acids.

The chain recombines TRBV20-1 with TRBJ2-7; tentative D call: TRBD2 (5 bases). The V end was cut by 3 bases, the J end by 6 bases, with 9 bases between. The CDR3 consists of 11 residues. CDR1 is DFQATT, CDR2 SNEGSKA, per germline (reference sequence). Here the CDR3 reads CSASRGREQYF. The DNA for the CDR3 is TGCAGTGCTAGCCGCGGGCGCGAGCAGTACTTC.

The chain carries TRBV7-2 and TRBJ2-1, with 7 bases that match TRBD2. The J segment lost 8 bases and the V segment lost 5 bases, leaving 15 bases of the junction unmatched. The germline CDR1 and CDR2 sequences are SGHTA and FQGNSA. The CDR3 sequence is 16 residues long. Here the CDR3 DNA reads TGTGCCAGCAGCAAGACCCCCCCTAGCGGCGGGTATGAGCAGTTCTTC. Translated: CASSKTPPSGGYEQFF.

The chain recombines TRBV7-8 with TRBJ2-7; 7 bases agree with TRBD2. Trimming took 1 base from V and 2 from J; bases not matched to a gene: 11. This CDR3 spans 17 amino acids. Germline CDR1 SGHVS, CDR2 FQNEAQ. CDR3 sequence reads: CASSLGIAGGAPYEQYF. The CDR3 bases are TGTGCCAGCAGCTTAGGGATAGCGGGTGGGGCCCCCTACGAGCAGTACTTC.